This is a list of T cell receptor beta chains from one sample in a study of T cell responses to AZD1222 COVID-19 vaccine. Using immunoSEQ multiplex PCR, the repertoire was profiled, and TCRdb retains in-frame clones only, with some absent. The profile shows approximately 160,000 clones, roughly 94% of them singletons. This sample comprised peripheral blood, obtained 28 days after the second AZD1222 dose. The receptors were gathered from an adult who received the AZD1222 COVID-19 vaccine. Both conserved end residues are part of each CDR3.

v_call	j_call	cdr3_length	cdr3_aa
TRBV15	TRBJ1-5	16	CATSRDGRGGNQPQHF
TRBV29-1	TRBJ2-7	11	CSVGGSYEQYF
TRBV27	TRBJ1-1	12	CASSPGGPEAFF
TRBV18	TRBJ1-6	13	CASSPRRESPLHF
TRBV5-4	TRBJ2-7	14	CASSVSRSTGEQYF
TRBV12-3/TRBV12-4	TRBJ1-1	13	CASTASQGTEAFF
TRBV6-5	TRBJ1-2	15	CASLKKGMGYYGYTF
TRBV19	TRBJ1-2	13	CASSMRQGYGYTF
TRBV6-1	TRBJ1-1	15	CASSESPTRNTEAFF
TRBV7-9	TRBJ1-2	16	CASSLGSLGGVDGYTF
TRBV27	TRBJ1-2	14	CASSPTSRGYGYTF
TRBV13	TRBJ2-7	13	CASSQGISYEQYF
TRBV6-5	TRBJ1-4	15	CASSYGGSTNEKLFF
TRBV5-1	TRBJ2-5	14	CASSLQGRGETQYF
TRBV6-5	TRBJ2-7	15	CASSLGTGLSYEQYF
TRBV29-1	TRBJ1-2	15	CSVELQGRWGDGYTF
TRBV12-3/TRBV12-4	TRBJ1-2	13	CASSSLPDYGYTF
TRBV2	TRBJ2-3	14	CASSERRTLDTQYF
TRBV6-5	TRBJ1-3	14	CASRTDFSGNTIYF
TRBV11-2	TRBJ1-2	13	CASSLGTRDGYTF
TRBV5-4	TRBJ2-7	14	CASSWSGSPYEQYF
TRBV6-5	TRBJ1-1	15	CASSSEGAIYTEAFF
TRBV5-1	TRBJ1-1	12	CASSPQGTEAFF
TRBV19	TRBJ1-4	12	CASCDRDEKLFF
TRBV20-1	TRBJ2-7	10	CSARADEQYF
TRBV5-1	TRBJ1-6	12	CASRGGSSPLHF
TRBV12-3/TRBV12-4	TRBJ1-1	11	CASSLSREAFF
TRBV23-1	TRBJ2-7	13	CASAKKRLYEQYF
TRBV4-1	TRBJ1-1	14	CASSQRALGTEAFF
TRBV5-6	TRBJ1-3	12	CASTDSGNTIYF
TRBV5-1	TRBJ1-2	15	CASSLGQGALYGYTF
TRBV10-3	TRBJ2-1	12	CAISEAGSEQFF
TRBV11-2	TRBJ1-4	13	CASSLDINEKLFF
TRBV2	TRBJ2-7	14	CASSEQGYGDEQYF
TRBV18	TRBJ1-1	15	CASSPLGTANTEAFF
TRBV5-8	TRBJ1-5	14	CASSLGTAGQPQHF
TRBV7-9	TRBJ1-1	14	CASSSVGGNTEAFF
TRBV7-9	TRBJ1-1	16	CASSSFFMASNTEAFF
TRBV10-2	TRBJ1-6	12	CASSGQNSPLHF
TRBV5-4	TRBJ2-5	14	CASSLVGGVETQYF
TRBV7-9	TRBJ1-2	12	CASSLEGYGYTF